The rows below give T cell receptor beta chains drawn from one sample of a study of human T cells and chemical hapten exposure. In TCRdb, the RACE reads were re-called with MiXCR into one record per CDR3 protein. Of more than 65,000 distinct CDR3 sequences listed, approximately 32% are singletons. The sample in question was whole blood, obtained in connection with sensitization to the hapten diphenylcyclopropenone (DPC). These receptors all stem from a man aged 35 to 55 with alopecia areata. Some clones in this sample may be carry-over from other donors' samples. CDR3s include the opening cysteine and the closing phenylalanine or tryptophan. Rows may omit the clone size; those that give it use once, few, many or a size class.

v_gene	j_gene	abundance	CDR3aa
TRBV3-1	TRBJ1-1	few	CASSQAGGEAFF
TRBV5-5	TRBJ2-1	few	CASSLGGSNEQFF
TRBV20-1	TRBJ1-1	many	CSARDPTGPNTEAFF
TRBV27	TRBJ2-3	few	CASSLDRASTDTQYF
TRBV6-6	TRBJ1-3	.	CASLPGASGNTIYF
TRBV29-1	TRBJ1-1	many	CSVAFGGNTEAFF
TRBV6-2/TRBV6-3	TRBJ2-3	.	CASSFNSGRATDTQYF
TRBV12-3/TRBV12-4	TRBJ1-3	.	CASSASSGRGTIYF
TRBV7-9	TRBJ2-1	.	CASKTLVDEQFF
TRBV20-1	TRBJ1-6	.	CSAPPGPVFNSPLHF
TRBV28	TRBJ1-1	few	CATRDSPEVEAFF
TRBV7-9	TRBJ1-2	.	CASSLAHRDVDGYTF
TRBV28	TRBJ2-3	.	CASNPGQGAIDTQYF
TRBV28	TRBJ2-7	once	CASSVGGRAYEQYF
TRBV7-2	TRBJ2-3	few	CASSLAGLDRDTQYF
TRBV14	TRBJ2-7	.	CARETGSYEQYF
TRBV12-3/TRBV12-4	TRBJ2-5	.	CASSKGLAGEQETQYF
TRBV5-1	TRBJ2-2	few	CASSSSAGELFF
TRBV7-2	TRBJ1-1	.	CASSFAKDTETFF
TRBV10-3	TRBJ2-7	.	CAASGQMTEQYF
TRBV5-1	TRBJ2-3	few	CASSFGQGEDTQYF
TRBV12-3/TRBV12-4	TRBJ2-2	.	CASSLVGTGELFF
TRBV12-3/TRBV12-4	TRBJ2-1	few	CASSPPGQPYNEQFF
TRBV5-1	TRBJ2-7	.	CASSLEGRKQYF
TRBV18	TRBJ2-1	.	CASSPRTSGRANNEQFF
TRBV28	TRBJ1-4	.	CASRLNEKLFF
TRBV7-2	TRBJ2-3	.	CASSSRRSTDTQYF
TRBV29-1	TRBJ2-7	.	CSVEIGAGGPDEQYF
TRBV4-3	TRBJ2-5	.	CASSQGSTDQETQYF
TRBV29-1	TRBJ2-3	.	CSARGDTQYF
TRBV9	TRBJ2-3	.	CASSTRTGGIDTQYF
TRBV27	TRBJ2-5	few	CASSGLAGGLQETQYF
TRBV20-1	TRBJ1-1	.	CSARRTNTEAFF
TRBV27	TRBJ2-3	.	CASSLEQGGTDTQYF
TRBV30	TRBJ2-3	.	CAWKRGGDTQYF
TRBV12-3/TRBV12-4	TRBJ2-4	.	CASSLAQGLAKNIQYF
TRBV29-1	TRBJ2-3	.	CSVGHLRTDTQYF
TRBV5-1	TRBJ1-1	.	CASSLGTESEAFF
TRBV2	TRBJ2-1	few	CASSGGGSFYNEQFF
TRBV12-3/TRBV12-4	TRBJ2-7	.	CASSVAGGSYEQYF
TRBV7-9	TRBJ2-7	.	CASSPAGLGPYEQYF
TRBV10-2	TRBJ1-1	few	CASRQGLNTEAFF
TRBV6-1	TRBJ2-4	few	CASSYPAKNIQYF
TRBV6-2/TRBV6-3	TRBJ2-7	.	CASSLTGTSGREYF
TRBV6-6	TRBJ2-7	.	CASSYSSSETYF
TRBV14	TRBJ2-1	few	CASSQREGLAGGSHEQFF
TRBV4-2	TRBJ2-1	.	CASSQDTNNEQFF